The 20 T cell receptor beta chains below were found in one sample sequenced in a study of T cell responses to AZD1222 COVID-19 vaccine. The repertoire was sequenced with immunoSEQ multiplex PCR; TCRdb's copy has only in-frame clones and lacks some. There are about 150,000 clones in the sample; roughly 90% occur only once, and approximately 3.1% lies in the top ten. The sequencing used peripheral blood, collected on day 0 of AZD1222 vaccination. The receptors here all came from an adult in good health.

The chain has TRBV27 and TRBJ1-6; 9 bases match TRBD1. Germline V gene lookup returns CDR1 MNHEY and CDR2 SMNVEV (reference sequence). The length of the CDR3 is 17 residues. After removal of 0 bases from V and 7 bases from J, the junction contained 7 bases not matched to a gene. CDR3 sequence: CASSLSLPGQGNSPLHF. The CDR3 region has the DNA TGTGCCAGCAGTTTATCCCTACCGGGACAGGGAAATTCACCCCTCCACTTT.

This chain joins TRBV7-8 and TRBJ2-2; D is undetermined. Germline V CDR1 and CDR2: SGHVS, FQNEAQ. V was shortened by 5 bases and J by 6 bases, with 7 bases between the two germline ends. CDR3 size: 12 residues. DNA for the CDR3: TGTGCCAGCAGCCTCGACTCCGGGGAGCTGTTTTTT. Amino acids: CASSLDSGELFF.

The chain carries TRBV3-1 (or the pseudogene TRBV3-2) and TRBJ2-3; 7 positions agree with TRBD2. CDR1 is LGHDT and CDR2 is YNNKEL in the germline V gene (reference sequence). The CDR3 loop spans 19 amino acids. Trimming at V came to 1 base and at J to 0 bases, leaving 13 bases not matched to a gene. Here the CDR3 reads CASSQGAAGLPLSTDTQYF. For the CDR3, the DNA is TGTGCCAGCAGCCAAGGCGCAGCGGGGCTCCCCCTTAGCACAGATACGCAGTATTTT.

The V call is TRBV6-6, the J call TRBJ2-1; D gene ambiguous. The CDR3 is 14 amino acids. Trimming removed 6 bases at V and 6 bases at J, with 15 bases between. Germline lookup yields CDR1 MNHNY and CDR2 SVGAGI (reference sequence). CDR3 nucleotides: TGTGCCAGCAGGCCCGCTAGAGACGGCAATGAGCAGTTCTTC. Translated: CASRPARDGNEQFF.

The V call is TRBV6-5, the J call TRBJ1-2; 11 nucleotides match TRBD1. With 10 bases clipped from V and 8 bases from J, the junction kept 9 bases outside the gene matches. Germline values: CDR1 MNHEY, CDR2 SVGAGI. This CDR3 contains 13 residues. The CDR3 sequence: CANRGQGDRGYTF. CDR3 DNA sequence: TGTGCCAATCGGGGACAGGGGGATCGCGGCTACACCTTC.

The rearrangement uses TRBV5-6 and TRBJ2-1, with a possible D match to TRBD2 (6 bases). The CDR3 has 11 residues. V was clipped by 1 base and J by 11 bases, with 7 bases between them. From germline, CDR1 is SGHDT and CDR2 YYEEEE. CDR3 in DNA: TGTGCCAGCAGCTTGCGGGGGAAGCAGTTCTTC. Amino acid sequence: CASSLRGKQFF.

The chain links TRBV7-2 to TRBJ1-2; the D gene is possibly TRBD1 (5 bases). Germline values: CDR1 SGHTA, CDR2 FQGNSA. V was cut by 2 bases and J by 3 bases, with 10 bases left in between. The CDR3 runs to 14 residues. Here the CDR3 reads CASSLSGTYYGYTF. The DNA of the CDR3 is TGTGCCAGCAGCTTATCTGGGACCTACTATGGCTACACCTTC.

The V call is TRBV5-8, the J call TRBJ1-2; D ambiguous. V was pared by 3 bases and J by 8 bases, with 17 bases between. The CDR3 has 14 residues. Looked up from germline, CDR1 is SGHTS and CDR2 is YDEGEE. CDR3 coding DNA: TGTGCCAGCAGCTCACGGGCCAGCCCGTTGGGCTACACCTTC. It encodes CASSSRASPLGYTF.

This rearrangement joins TRBV7-2 to TRBJ2-7; D gene ambiguous. The CDR3 length is 15 residues. Germline CDR1 SGHTA, CDR2 FQGNSA. The V end was cut by 0 bases, the J end by 0 bases, with 9 bases between. The CDR3 spells CASSLAPPSSYEQYF. The CDR3 DNA reads TGTGCCAGCAGCTTAGCGCCTCCGAGCTCCTACGAGCAGTACTTC. Using reference TRBV7-2 and TRBJ2-7 for the parts outside the CDR3, the full variable domain is GAGVSQSPSNKVTEKGKDVELRCDPISGHTALYWYRQSLGQGLEFLIYFQGNSAPDKSGLPSDRFSAERTGGSVSTLTIQRTQQEDSAVYLCASSLAPPSSYEQYFGPGTRLTVT.

The chain recombines TRBV3-1 (or the pseudogene TRBV3-2) with TRBJ2-5; 8 nucleotides line up with TRBD2. V gave up 1 base and J gave up 5 bases; unmatched junction bases: 3. CDR1 is LGHDT, CDR2 YNNKEL, per germline (reference sequence). This CDR3 has 14 residues. The CDR3 DNA reads as TGTGCCAGCAGCCAAGGCGGGGGGTGGGAGACCCAGTACTTC. It specifies CASSQGGGWETQYF.

This chain joins TRBV18 and TRBJ1-4; D not certain. The CDR3 contains 13 residues. V was cut by 5 bases and J by 5 bases, with 9 bases left in between. Germline assignment: CDR1 KGHSH and CDR2 LQKENI. The CDR3 region is CASSGSGNEKLFF. In nucleotides, the CDR3 is TGTGCCAGCTCAGGGTCGGGGAATGAAAAACTGTTTTTT.

The V call is TRBV6-1, the J call TRBJ1-2, with 10 positions matching TRBD1. Germline V lookup: CDR1 MNHNS, CDR2 SASEGT. Trimming at V came to 1 base and at J to 8 bases, leaving 7 bases not matched to a gene. The CDR3 is made up of 15 amino acids. CDR3 residues: CASSEETGGSSGYTF. The CDR3 DNA follows: TGTGCCAGCAGTGAAGAGACAGGGGGCAGTTCAGGCTACACCTTC.

The chain carries TRBV28 and TRBJ1-2, with TRBD1 matching over 7 bases. There are 14 residues in the CDR3. Germline-derived CDR1 and CDR2 are MDHEN and SYDVKM. Losses at the gene ends were 6 bases for V and 5 bases for J; bases not matched to a gene: 9. The CDR3 loop is CASRRTGDLYGYTF. CDR3 DNA: TGTGCCAGCAGGCGGACAGGTGACTTATATGGCTACACCTTC.

This clone was observed once. The chain uses TRBV10-1 and TRBJ1-4, with D uncertain. Germline V gives CDR1 WNHNN, CDR2 SYGVQD (reference sequence). This CDR3 has 16 amino acids. V shed 9 bases and J shed 8 bases, with 25 bases lying between them. The CDR3 DNA reads as TGCGCCAGTTCTGACCCAAGGACGGCCTCGGAGGAAAAACTGTTTTTT. Encoded protein: CASSDPRTASEEKLFF.

The chain has TRBV18 and TRBJ1-6, with 7 nucleotides matching TRBD1. CDR1 is KGHSH and CDR2 is LQKENI in the germline V gene. The CDR3 is 15 residues long. V shed 5 bases and J 5 bases; nucleotides not matched to a gene: 6. In DNA form, the CDR3 reads TGTGCCAGCTCATTCGACAGGGCGAATAATTCACCCCTCCACTTT. Translation gives CASSFDRANNSPLHF.

The genes are TRBV12-3 or TRBV12-4 and TRBJ1-5; weak D call: TRBD1 (6 bases). This CDR3 spans 13 amino acids. The germline V and J ends were trimmed by 6 bases and 2 bases, with 8 bases remaining between them. The CDR3 nucleotides read TGTGCCAGCAGCGCAGGGGGCAATCAGCCCCAGCATTTT. This translates into CASSAGGNQPQHF.

The chain uses TRBV10-3 and TRBJ2-1; 12 bases are shared with TRBD1. CDR3 length: 15 residues. Trimming cost V 4 bases and J 7 bases; bases outside gene matches: 5. Germline CDR1 and CDR2: ENHRY and SYGVKD. For the CDR3, the DNA is TGTGCCATCAGTGCGGAGGGACAGGGGGCGAATGAGCAGTTCTTC. It specifies CAISAEGQGANEQFF.

The chain is built from TRBV5-6 and TRBJ1-1; D is unclear. The CDR3 length is 14 residues. CDR1 and CDR2 from the germline V gene are SGHDT and YYEEEE. V lost 0 bases and J lost 5, with 11 bases in between. In DNA, the CDR3 is TGTGCCAGCAGCTTGGGGTTTCGTGGGACTGAAGCTTTCTTT. As protein: CASSLGFRGTEAFF.

The chain recombines TRBV7-8 with TRBJ2-2; D gene ambiguous. V dropped 4 bases and J dropped 4 bases, with 13 bases sitting between them. CDR1 is SGHVS, CDR2 FQNEAQ, per germline. The CDR3 runs 15 residues. DNA for the CDR3: TGTGCCAGCAGCTGGCAGGCAGAAACCACCGGGGAGCTGTTTTTT. This codes for CASSWQAETTGELFF.

This clone has a handful of counts. V gene TRBV7-2 combines with J gene TRBJ1-3; D call uncertain. The CDR3 runs to 15 residues. With 1 base removed from V and 4 bases from J, the gap between germline ends came to 11 bases. CDR1 is SGHTA, CDR2 FQGNSA, per germline. This chain's CDR3 is CASSLGSPGGNTIYF. CDR3 coding DNA: TGTGCCAGCAGCTTAGGAAGCCCGGGGGGAAACACCATATATTTT.